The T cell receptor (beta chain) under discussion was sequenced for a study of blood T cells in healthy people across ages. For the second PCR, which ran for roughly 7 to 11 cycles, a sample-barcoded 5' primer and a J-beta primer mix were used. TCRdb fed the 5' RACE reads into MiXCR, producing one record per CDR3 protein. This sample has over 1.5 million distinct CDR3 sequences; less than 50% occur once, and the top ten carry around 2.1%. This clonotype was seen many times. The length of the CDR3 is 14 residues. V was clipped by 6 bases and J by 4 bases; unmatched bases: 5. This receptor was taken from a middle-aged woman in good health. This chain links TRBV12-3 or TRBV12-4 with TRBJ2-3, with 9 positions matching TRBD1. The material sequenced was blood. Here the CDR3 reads CASSLRTGADTQYF. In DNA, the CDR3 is TGTGCCAGCAGCTTAAGGACAGGGGCAGATACGCAGTATTTT.